Below, one T cell receptor (beta chain) is given with its context. The antigen remains unidentified. The sample originates from a study of beta chain features in type 1 diabetes. Study-level results: TCRB CDR3 length was moderately but significantly reduced in all four CD4+ subsets of Type 1 diabetes patients.

The CDR3 consists of 14 residues. The junction had 2 bases not matched to a gene; V was cut back by 0 bases and J by 4 bases. Germline V gives CDR1 SGHDN, CDR2 FVKESK. Researchers reported sorting CD4+ naive, central memory, regulatory and stem cell-like memory cells via CD45RO/CCR7/CD25/CD127/CD95/CD27. TCRB transcripts that were expressed got sequenced, as all of the isolated RNA had been reverse transcribed. Assay used: immunoSEQ multiplex PCR; TCRdb lists only in-frame clones, some missing. The sample lists 160,000 or so clones, around 8.3% occurring once. The sequenced material came from central memory CD4+ T cells from blood. The sequence was obtained from a woman aged 18 to 35 with type 1 diabetes. The gene calls are TRBV14 and TRBJ1-2; 7 bases are a match to TRBD1. CDR3 sequence reads: CASSQEYRGYGYTF. The DNA of the CDR3 is TGTGCCAGCAGCCAAGAATACAGGGGCTATGGCTACACCTTC.